The present T cell receptor (beta chain) was sequenced within a study of TIL therapy for anti-PD-1-resistant metastatic lung cancer. Overall study: Tumor harvest preceded PD-1/PD-L1 blockade, followed by nivolumab treatment. Most patients had lung adenocarcinoma; a handful of tumors were EGFR-mutant, two ALK-rearranged; half smoked currently or formerly. Study-wide results and limits: The baseline peripheral repertoire was partially replaced by infused TIL clonotypes that later decayed. The cohort had more treatment-naive, never-smoker and oncogene-addicted patients than typical.

The V gene lost 2 bases and the J gene lost 4 bases, with 11 bases spanning the gap. Germline assignment: CDR1 SEHNR and CDR2 FQNEAQ (reference sequence). The CDR3 has 14 residues. The immunoSEQ assay was v3. Repertoires were generated with immunoSEQ multiplex PCR, while TCRdb's copy carries only in-frame clones and drops some. The sample includes roughly 20,000 clones, 75% to 80% of them seen just once. Time point defined: pre-treatment sample, taken before nivolumab and TIL therapy. On this clone: The antigen is not known.

The V and J genes are TRBV7-9 and TRBJ1-1; D perhaps matches TRBD1 (6 bases). This sequence originates from a person aged 25 to 80 with non-small cell lung cancer. The sample in question was blood, obtained at baseline. Written as DNA, the CDR3 is TGTGCCAGCAGCTTACAGGGGTGGGGCACTGAAGCTTTCTTT. Translating gives CASSLQGWGTEAFF.